Sequencing of this T cell receptor beta chain was carried out in a study of cytomegalovirus exposure and HLA in healthy donors. About this clone itself: Antigen specificity is unknown.

The PCR was carried out with 60 Vbeta primers and 13 Jbeta primers. Measured with immunoSEQ multiplex PCR; TCRdb has only the in-frame clones, and not every one. Across some 130,000 clones, the top ten clones capture 2% of the sample. Study-wide results and caveats: Within the data, a cluster of highly shared sequence variants was likely a sequencing artifact. V segments that were indistinguishable, TRBV6-2 and TRBV6-3 among them, were omitted from analysis.

Germline CDR1 MGHRA, CDR2 YSYEKL. The CDR3 consists of 15 residues. V lost 4 bases to trimming and J lost 4 bases, with 14 bases between them. The source material was PBMCs. The chain is built from TRBV4-1 and TRBJ1-5; D not resolved. The sequence was collected from an older woman in good health and CMV-seronegative. The CDR3 protein is CASSPGAGVNQPQHF. The CDR3 bases are TGCGCCAGCAGCCCCGGAGCCGGGGTGAATCAGCCCCAGCATTTT.